This T cell receptor (beta chain) originates from a study of regulatory T cells. Comment on this clone: The antigen is undetermined.

The germline V gene encodes CDR1 LNHDA and CDR2 SQIVND (reference sequence). This CDR3 region has 13 residues. V was pared by 7 bases and J by 4 bases, with 13 bases between. The PCR used 52 TRBV and 13 TRBJ primers. The method was immunoSEQ multiplex PCR; TCRdb's version includes in-frame clones alone and lacks a portion of them. The sample consists of under 7,000 clones, 80% to 90% of them appearing once. CD4+ cells were sorted into CD25-high CD127-low regulatory cells and CD25-low CD127-high conventional cells. Whole-study results and caveats: Compared with autologous conventional CD4+ cells and control regulatory cells, CD3G-deficient regulatory T cells showed reduced diversity. Regulatory T cells showed the strongest V-J pair restriction and V/J gene skewing among patient repertoires. Unique productive TRB reads were about tenfold lower in patient Treg samples than controls.

This clonotype originated in a person aged 18 to 30 with CD3G deficiency. This rearrangement joins TRBV19 to TRBJ1-2; no reliable D call. The sample taken for sequencing was CD4+ Tregs sorted from blood. DNA for the CDR3: TGTGCCAGTACCACAATTGGCGGCTATGGCTACACCTTC. It translates to CASTTIGGYGYTF. Using reference TRBV19 and TRBJ1-2 for the parts outside the CDR3, the full variable domain is DGGITQSPKYLFRKEGQNVTLSCEQNLNHDAMYWYRQDPGQGLRLIYYSQIVNDFQKGDIAEGYSVSREKKESFPLTVTSAQKNPTAFYLCASTTIGGYGYTFGSGTRLTVV.